The 14 T cell receptor delta chains below all came from one sample that was sequenced in a study of gamma-delta chains in newborns, infants, children. TCRdb re-called clones from the reads using CATT. The data show 950 to 1,500 delta-chain clones, approximately 3.3% seen once. Sequencing was performed on blood. All receptors derive from a child who was a newborn, infant or young child, either healthy, febrile or measles-vaccinated (not recorded which).

Only a few counts were recorded for this clone. The gene calls are TRDV1 and TRDJ1; possible D gene TRDD3, 5 bases. CDR1 is TSWWSYY and CDR2 is QGS in the germline V gene. V was pared by 1 base and J by 7 bases, with 34 bases between. This CDR3 region has 21 residues. The CDR3 nucleotides read TGTGCTCTTGGGGAACGTAGAAGGAACTTGAGCTTACAGGGGGGTACGGCTAAACTCATCTTT. It codes for CALGERRRNLSLQGGTAKLIF.

Points on this clone: A far larger clone is off by one base, so a read error is likely. The chain combines TRDV2 with TRDJ1; the D is unclear. Germline values: CDR1 GEAIGNYY, CDR2 EKD. This CDR3 is built from 17 residues. CDR3 amino acids: CACGTVGRNYPTDKLIF. The DNA of the CDR3 is TGTGCCTGTGGCACCGTCGGGAGGAATTACCCAACCGATAAACTCATCTTT.

This clone showed up just a few times. The chain employs TRDV2 and TRDJ1, with TRDD3 identical over 8 bases. Germline CDR1 reads GEAIGNYY; CDR2 reads EKD. The ends lost 1 base at V and 0 bases at J; junction bases unmatched: 0. CDR3 length equals 14 residues. The CDR3 here is CACDTGGYTDKLIF. The CDR3 nucleotides are TGTGCCTGTGACACTGGGGGATACACCGATAAACTCATCTTT.

Of note for this clone: A read error is likely here: a far larger clone is one base away. The chain uses TRDV2 and TRDJ3; maybe TRDD3 (5 bases). The CDR3 extends over 17 amino acids. CDR1 is GEAIGNYY, CDR2 EKD, per germline. The CDR3 nucleotides are TGTGCCTATGACACCCGCGGGATCAACTGGGACACCCGACAGATGTTTTTC. The encoded protein is CAYDTRGINWDTRQMFF.

This clone was observed a few times. At one boundary the junction diverges from the germline segment, which might be a read error. V is TRDV2 and J is TRDJ3; 11 nucleotides agree with TRDD3. CDR1 and CDR2 (germline): GEAIGNYY, EKD. CDR3 length: 20 amino acids. CDR3 protein: CARDAGAGGYQSWDTRQMFF. In DNA, the CDR3 is TGTGCCCGTGACGCCGGGGCTGGGGGATACCAGTCCTGGGACACCCGACAGATGTTTTTC.

This clone was seen only a few times. With only one base between it and a far larger clone, this is likely a read error. Other DNA sequences in this specimen translate into the identical CDR3. The rearrangement links TRDV2 to TRDJ1, with TRDD3 matching over 7 bases. Trimming at V came to 0 bases and at J to 4 bases, leaving 10 bases not matched to a gene. The CDR3 has 16 residues. Germline CDR1 and CDR2: GEAIGNYY and EKD. DNA of the CDR3: TGTGCCTGTGACACCGGACAGTACTGGGGAAACGATAAACTCATCTTT. Translating it yields CACDTGQYWGNDKLIF.

This clone was counted only a few times. The junction departs from germline at one end; a sequencing error may be responsible. The chain is built from TRDV2 and TRDJ1; 12 nucleotides agree with TRDD3. Germline V gene lookup returns CDR1 GEAIGNYY and CDR2 EKD. The CDR3 consists of 14 residues. CDR3 residues: CACDVLGDTAKLIF. The CDR3 DNA is TGTGCCTGTGACGTACTGGGGGATACCGCTAAACTCATCTTT.

This clone was seen a few times. A read error likely explains why the TCRdb protein, taken from a much larger clone, differs from this DNA's translation at residue 5; the protein shown is translated from the DNA. CDR3 amino acids: CACDAGQYWGNDKLIF. The CDR3 bases are TGTGCCTGTGACGCCGGACAGTACTGGGGGAACGATAAACTCATCTTT. V is TRDV2 and J is TRDJ1, with TRDD3 matching over 9 bases. V lost 3 bases to trimming and J lost 4 bases; unmatched junction nucleotides: 11. Germline CDR1 GEAIGNYY, CDR2 EKD. The CDR3 contains 16 residues.

With regard to this clone: Since a much larger clone is just one base distant, this may be a read error. The sample contains more than one DNA sequence encoding this CDR3. V and J are TRDV3 and TRDJ1; 13 bases map to TRDD3. The CDR3 loop spans 19 amino acids. Germline V gives CDR1 TVYSNPD, CDR2 GDNSRS (reference sequence). The junction had 15 bases not matched to a gene; V was cut back by 1 base and J by 1 base. CDR3 sequence: CAFKGALRTGGYGTDKLIF. DNA of the CDR3: TGTGCCTTTAAAGGGGCCCTTCGAACTGGGGGATACGGCACCGATAAACTCATCTTT.

There are a few counts of this clone. A far bigger clonotype differs at one base, so this is likely a read error. The chain combines TRDV1 with TRDJ2, with D perhaps matching TRDD2 (6 bases). The germline V gene encodes CDR1 TSWWSYY and CDR2 QGS. Trimming pared 0 bases from V and 0 bases from J, leaving 11 bases between. The CDR3 contains 17 residues. The CDR3 reads CALGELSLPPLTAQLFF. CDR3 nucleotide sequence: TGTGCTCTTGGGGAACTATCCCTTCCACCTTTGACAGCACAACTCTTCTTT.

This clone was recorded a few times. This may arise from a read error, as a much more abundant clone is one base away. V is TRDV1 and J is TRDJ3; TRDD3 agrees at 12 bases. Per the germline V gene, CDR1 is TSWWSYY and CDR2 is QGS. The CDR3 totals 25 residues. J lost 3 bases, V lost 5 bases, and 26 bases had no gene match. The CDR3 DNA sequence: TGTGCTCTTGGGCTTTCCTACGAGGAGGTGCTGGGGGATACGTGGGGCCTCTGGGACACCCGACAGATGTTTTTC. Protein product: CALGLSYEEVLGDTWGLWDTRQMFF.

V gene TRDV2 combines with J gene TRDJ2, with 8 bases lining up with TRDD3. The ends lost 1 base at V and 4 bases at J; junction bases unmatched: 7. CDR1 is GEAIGNYY, CDR2 EKD, per germline. The CDR3 runs to 16 residues. The CDR3, as DNA: TGTGCCTGTGACACAGCTGGGATACGCCCGACAGCACAACTCTTCTTT. This gives the protein CACDTAGIRPTAQLFF.

Remarks on this clone: This DNA's translation and the protein TCRdb lists, from a much larger clone, do not match at residue 3, likely due to a read error; the protein shown is translated from the DNA. The chain joins TRDV2 to TRDJ1, with 8 bases lining up with TRDD3. Germline values: CDR1 GEAIGNYY, CDR2 EKD. The CDR3 is 16 amino acids. The CDR3 protein is CARDRRDTGDTDKLIF. The CDR3 DNA sequence: TGTGCCCGTGACCGCCGAGATACTGGGGATACTGATAAACTCATCTTT.

By frequency in the sample, this clone is large (0.1 to 1%). V usage is TRDV1 and J usage is TRDJ2; TRDD3 is a possible D gene (6 bases). CDR3 length: 20 amino acids. Germline V gene lookup returns CDR1 TSWWSYY and CDR2 QGS. Deletions cut 4 bases from V and 0 bases from J, with 24 bases between. The CDR3 sequence is CALGAGSLGIFNPLTAQLFF. The CDR3 DNA reads TGTGCTCTTGGGGCCGGGTCTCTGGGGATCTTTAATCCTTTGACAGCACAACTCTTCTTT.